A selection of T cell receptor beta chains follows, all from one sample in a study of OX40 agonist ivuxolimab in advanced cancers. Measured with immunoSEQ multiplex PCR; TCRdb has only the in-frame clones, and not every one. This table has about 36,000 clones, over 65% appearing once. The sequences come from CD4+ or CD8+ T cells sorted from blood, collected in a trial of the OX40 agonist ivuxolimab. These receptors originate from an adult with an advanced solid tumor such as melanoma, head and neck, liver or kidney cancer. The conserved cysteine and the conserved F or W are not part of the CDR3 here. The order of the fields is J gene, V gene, CDR3 length, CDR3 protein.

>TRBJ1-2|TRBV29-1|11
SVQRGRNVGYT
>TRBJ1-5|TRBV28|13
ASSLRTFPYQPQH
>TRBJ1-2|TRBV19|12
ASSSFYRAAGYT
>TRBJ1-4|TRBV7-2|13
ASSLGTGFNEKLF
>TRBJ1-1|TRBV7-9|13
ASRGPGQVNTEAF
>TRBJ2-6|TRBV27|13
ASSLTGSGANVLT
>TRBJ2-5|TRBV9|13
ASSVAVGGLETQY
>TRBJ2-4|TRBV19|17
ASSISLIDPGGPGDIQY
>TRBJ2-7|TRBV4-3|12
ASSPGTGAYEQY
>TRBJ1-2|TRBV7-9|13
ASSLGFGDREGYT
>TRBJ1-1|TRBV9|11
ASSVDLNTEAF
>TRBJ1-1|TRBV6-1|13
ASIRGEAPNTEAF
>TRBJ2-7|TRBV11-2|11
ASSLVSGYEQY
>TRBJ2-7|TRBV7-2|12
ASSLTSGGYEQY
>TRBJ1-2|TRBV29-1|12
SVEEGRLLAGYT
>TRBJ1-1|TRBV5-1|13
ASSLINYGNTEAF
>-|TRBV4-2|13
ASSQGQGGTYEQY
>TRBJ2-3|TRBV6-5|13
ASSLTGGSTDTQY
>TRBJ2-2|TRBV5-1|12
ASSLDLYTGELF
>TRBJ1-1|TRBV9|12
ASAPGLADTEAF
>TRBJ1-1|TRBV10-3|13
AISEWAGELTEAF
>TRBJ2-3|TRBV13|13
ASSQGQGILDTQY
>TRBJ1-3|TRBV6-1|13
ASSEAEGSGNTIY
>TRBJ2-1|TRBV6-5|11
ASSYSGSNEQF
>TRBJ1-5|TRBV6-1|13
ASTDWGSGNQPQH
>TRBJ2-5|TRBV29-1|12
SVSSTGREETQY
>TRBJ1-3|TRBV7-9|13
ASSLVGEPGNTIY
>TRBJ2-7|TRBV5-4|11
ASSFAPGYEQY
>TRBJ2-5|TRBV6-6|9
ASSFGGTQY
>TRBJ2-2|TRBV9|12
ASEMGSNTGELF
>TRBJ2-7|TRBV28|9
ASSLLTEQY
>TRBJ2-7|TRBV5-4|13
ASSWGLAGPYEQY
>TRBJ2-1|TRBV7-8|15
ASSLPARDHSYNEQF
>TRBJ2-1|TRBV9|13
ASSVAGGLSNEQF
>TRBJ2-7|TRBV19|12
ASSIALGTYEQY
>TRBJ1-2|TRBV4-3|15
ASSQDPSGGPNYGYT
>TRBJ2-7|TRBV4-3|11
ASSQDWGDEQY
>TRBJ2-7|TRBV6-6|13
ASSYSRDSSYEQY
>TRBJ2-2|TRBV27|12
ASGRGRNTGELF
>TRBJ2-1|TRBV19|14
ASTPSGGPSYNEQF
>TRBJ1-1|TRBV4-3|16
ASSQLMGTGNTNTEAF
>TRBJ2-7|TRBV19|11
ASSLAVSYEQY
>TRBJ1-3|TRBV4-1|14
ASSQNQGASGNTIY
>TRBJ1-1|TRBV19|13
ASSIFAGSNTEAF
>TRBJ2-7|TRBV4-3|13
ASSPTAAALSEQY
>TRBJ2-1|TRBV7-9|14
ASSPRYGTGANEQF
>TRBJ2-7|TRBV10-3|12
AISETGETYEQY
>TRBJ2-3|TRBV28|16
ASSLGASGRPSTDTQY
>TRBJ1-2|TRBV4-3|12
ASSLQGETDGYT
>TRBJ2-1|TRBV5-8|13
ASNPGLEVMNEQF
>TRBJ2-3|TRBV2|18
ASSGPTSGRVEAPTDTQY
>TRBJ2-5|TRBV7-2|12
ASTPRDGQETQY
>TRBJ2-1|TRBV28|13
ASSSRGARDNEQF
>TRBJ1-5|TRBV11-2|12
ASSLGGGRQPQH
>TRBJ2-7|TRBV7-2|11
ASSYGSHYEQY